This T cell receptor (beta chain) is drawn from a study of blood T cell repertoires in COVID-19. On the study more broadly: From the United States, Italy and Spain came samples of acute and convalescent COVID-19. From T cells, B-cell-depleted T cells, or PBMCs came the material, which was cDNA or gDNA.

Deletions cut 4 bases from V and 4 bases from J, with 14 bases between. CDR3 length equals 15 residues. Germline lookup yields CDR1 SGHTA and CDR2 FQGNSA. Here immunoSEQ multiplex PCR was the method, and the copy in TCRdb shows in-frame clones only, minus some. The sample has around 30,000 clones; about 90% are singletons. The clonotype comes from an elderly man with acute or convalescent COVID-19. Specimen: peripheral blood. This chain links TRBV7-2 with TRBJ1-3; D uncertain. CDR3 protein: CASSSRSGGGNTIYF. The CDR3, as DNA: TGTGCCAGCAGCTCCCGCTCGGGTGGGGGAAACACCATATATTTT.